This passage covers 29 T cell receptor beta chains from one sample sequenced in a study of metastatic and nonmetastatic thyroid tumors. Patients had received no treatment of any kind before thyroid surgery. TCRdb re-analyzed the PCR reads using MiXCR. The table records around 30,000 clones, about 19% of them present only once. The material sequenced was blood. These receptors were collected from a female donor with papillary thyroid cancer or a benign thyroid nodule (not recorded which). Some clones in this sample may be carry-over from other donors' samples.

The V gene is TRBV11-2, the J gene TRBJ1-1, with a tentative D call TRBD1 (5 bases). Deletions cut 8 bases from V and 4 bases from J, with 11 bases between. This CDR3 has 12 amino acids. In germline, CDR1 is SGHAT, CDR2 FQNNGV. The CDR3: CASRGEGTEAFF. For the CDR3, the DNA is TGTGCCAGCCGGGGGGAGGGCACTGAAGCTTTCTTT.

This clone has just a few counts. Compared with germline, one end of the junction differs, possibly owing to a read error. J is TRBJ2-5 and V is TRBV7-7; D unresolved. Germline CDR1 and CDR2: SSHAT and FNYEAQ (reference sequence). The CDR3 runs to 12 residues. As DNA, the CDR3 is TGTGCTAGCAGCTCACTAAAAGAGACCCAGTACTTC. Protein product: CASSSLKETQYF.

The DNA of the CDR3 is TGTGCCAGCGGACTAGAACCCACTAGCACAGATACGCAGTATTTT. Residues: CASGLEPTSTDTQYF. The chain couples TRBV11-2 to TRBJ2-3; TRBD2 matches at 7 bases. V lost 8 bases, J lost 0 bases, and 8 bases stayed unmatched. The length of the CDR3 is 15 residues. Germline-derived CDR1 and CDR2 are SGHAT and FQNNGV.

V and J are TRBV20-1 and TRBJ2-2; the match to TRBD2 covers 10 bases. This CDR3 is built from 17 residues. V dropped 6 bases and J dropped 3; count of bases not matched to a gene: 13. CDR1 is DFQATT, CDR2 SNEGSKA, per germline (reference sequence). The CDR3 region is CSARAHIAGGYTGELFF. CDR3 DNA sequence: TGCAGTGCCCGTGCTCACATAGCGGGAGGATACACCGGGGAGCTGTTTTTT.

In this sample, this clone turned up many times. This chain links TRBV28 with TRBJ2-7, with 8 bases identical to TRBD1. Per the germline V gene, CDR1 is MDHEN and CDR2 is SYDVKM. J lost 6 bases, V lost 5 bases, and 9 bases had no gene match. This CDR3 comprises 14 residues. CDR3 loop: CASSPGQGIGEQYF. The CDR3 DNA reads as TGTGCCAGCAGTCCCGGACAGGGAATTGGCGAGCAGTACTTC.

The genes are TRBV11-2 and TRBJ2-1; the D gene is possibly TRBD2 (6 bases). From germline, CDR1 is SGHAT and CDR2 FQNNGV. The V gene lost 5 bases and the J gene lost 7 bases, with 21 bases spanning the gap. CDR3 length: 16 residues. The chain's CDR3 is CASSQSSVGVGNEQFF. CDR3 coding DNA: TGTGCCAGCAGCCAGTCTAGCGTGGGGGTGGGGAATGAGCAGTTCTTC.

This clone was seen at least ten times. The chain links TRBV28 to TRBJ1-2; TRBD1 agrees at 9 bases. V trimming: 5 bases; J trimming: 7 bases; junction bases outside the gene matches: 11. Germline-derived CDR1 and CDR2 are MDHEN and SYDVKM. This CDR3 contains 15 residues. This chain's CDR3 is CASSPQGAPLRGYTF. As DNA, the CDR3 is TGTGCCAGCAGTCCACAGGGGGCTCCACTTCGTGGCTACACCTTC.

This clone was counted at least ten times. The CDR3 DNA follows: TGTGCCAGCAGTCCCCAGCCTAGCATCCAGACCCAGTACTTC. This encodes CASSPQPSIQTQYF. The chain uses TRBV2 and TRBJ2-5; TRBD2 is a possible D gene (5 bases). V was cut by 5 bases and J by 6 bases, with 16 bases left in between. Germline CDR1 is SNHLY and CDR2 is FYNNEI. The CDR3 runs 14 residues.

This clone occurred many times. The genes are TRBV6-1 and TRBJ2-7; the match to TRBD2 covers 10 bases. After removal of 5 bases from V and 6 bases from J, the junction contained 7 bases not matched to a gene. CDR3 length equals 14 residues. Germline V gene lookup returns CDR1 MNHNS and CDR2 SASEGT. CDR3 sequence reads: CASSLAGGPSEQYF. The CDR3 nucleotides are TGTGCCAGCAGTTTAGCGGGAGGCCCGTCCGAGCAGTACTTC.

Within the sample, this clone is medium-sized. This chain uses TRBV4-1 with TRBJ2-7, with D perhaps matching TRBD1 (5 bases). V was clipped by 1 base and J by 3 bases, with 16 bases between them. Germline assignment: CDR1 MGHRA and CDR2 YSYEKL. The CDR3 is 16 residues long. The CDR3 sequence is CASSQGSRTTGYEQYF. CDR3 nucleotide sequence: TGCGCCAGCAGCCAAGGGAGTAGGACAACCGGCTACGAGCAGTACTTC.

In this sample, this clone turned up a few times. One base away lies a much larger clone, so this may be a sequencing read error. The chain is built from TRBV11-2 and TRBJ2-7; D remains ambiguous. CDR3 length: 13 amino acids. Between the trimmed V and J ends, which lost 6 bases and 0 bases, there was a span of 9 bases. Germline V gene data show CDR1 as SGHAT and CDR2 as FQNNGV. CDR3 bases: TGTGCCAGCAGGACCAGAAGCTCCTACGAGCAGTACTTC. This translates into CASRTRSSYEQYF.

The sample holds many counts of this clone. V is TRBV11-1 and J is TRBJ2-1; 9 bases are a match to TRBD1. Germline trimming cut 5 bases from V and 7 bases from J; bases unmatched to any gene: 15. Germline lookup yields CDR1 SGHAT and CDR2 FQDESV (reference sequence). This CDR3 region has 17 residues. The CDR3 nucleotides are TGTGCCAGCAGCCCGGACAGGGGTCTGGGCTCGGAGAATGAGCAGTTCTTC. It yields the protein CASSPDRGLGSENEQFF.

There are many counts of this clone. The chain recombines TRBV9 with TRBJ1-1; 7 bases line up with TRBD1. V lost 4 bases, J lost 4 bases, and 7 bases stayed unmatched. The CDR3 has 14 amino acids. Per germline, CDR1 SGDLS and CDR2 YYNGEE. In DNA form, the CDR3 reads TGTGCCAGCAGCCCCCAGGGGGGAGGCACTGAAGCTTTCTTT. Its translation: CASSPQGGGTEAFF.

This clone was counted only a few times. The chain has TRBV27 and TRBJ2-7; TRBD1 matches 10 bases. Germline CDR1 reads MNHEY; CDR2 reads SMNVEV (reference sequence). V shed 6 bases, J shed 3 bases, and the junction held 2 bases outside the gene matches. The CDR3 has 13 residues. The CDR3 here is CASRWTGGYEQYF. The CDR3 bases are TGTGCCAGCAGGTGGACAGGGGGCTACGAGCAGTACTTC.

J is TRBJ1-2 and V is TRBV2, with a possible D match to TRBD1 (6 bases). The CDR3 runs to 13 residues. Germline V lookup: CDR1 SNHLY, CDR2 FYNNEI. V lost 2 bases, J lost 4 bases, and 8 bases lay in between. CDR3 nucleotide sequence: TGTGCCAGCAGTGAACGACAGGTCTATGGCTACACCTTC. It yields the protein CASSERQVYGYTF.

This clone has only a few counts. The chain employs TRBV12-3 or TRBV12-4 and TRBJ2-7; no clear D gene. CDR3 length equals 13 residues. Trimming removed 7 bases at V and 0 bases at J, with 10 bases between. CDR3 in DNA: TGTGCCAGCACCATGGGTTACTCCTACGAGCAGTACTTC. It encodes CASTMGYSYEQYF.

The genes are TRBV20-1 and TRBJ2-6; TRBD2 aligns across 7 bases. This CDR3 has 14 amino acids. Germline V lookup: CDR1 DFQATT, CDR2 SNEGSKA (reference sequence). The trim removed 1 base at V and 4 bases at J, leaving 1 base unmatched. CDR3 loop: CSARGAGGANVLTF. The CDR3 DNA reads TGCAGTGCTAGAGGAGCGGGGGGGGCCAACGTCCTGACTTTC.

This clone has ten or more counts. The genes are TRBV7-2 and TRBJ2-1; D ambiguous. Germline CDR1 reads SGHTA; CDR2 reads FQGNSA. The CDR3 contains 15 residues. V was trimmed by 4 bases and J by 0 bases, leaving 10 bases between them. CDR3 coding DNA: TGTGCCAGCAGCTCGAGCGATGGCTCCTACAATGAGCAGTTCTTC. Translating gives CASSSSDGSYNEQFF.

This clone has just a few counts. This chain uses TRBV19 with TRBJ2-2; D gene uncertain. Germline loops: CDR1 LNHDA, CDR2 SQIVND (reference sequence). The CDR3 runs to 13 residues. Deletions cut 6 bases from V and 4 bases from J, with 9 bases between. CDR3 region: CASRTAPTGELFF. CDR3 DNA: TGTGCCAGTAGAACAGCCCCCACCGGGGAGCTGTTTTTT.

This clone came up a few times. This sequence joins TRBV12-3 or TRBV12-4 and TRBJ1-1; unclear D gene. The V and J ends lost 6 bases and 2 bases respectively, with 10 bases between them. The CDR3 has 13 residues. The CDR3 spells CASSVVQNTEAFF. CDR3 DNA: TGTGCCAGCAGCGTAGTCCAAAACACTGAAGCTTTCTTT.

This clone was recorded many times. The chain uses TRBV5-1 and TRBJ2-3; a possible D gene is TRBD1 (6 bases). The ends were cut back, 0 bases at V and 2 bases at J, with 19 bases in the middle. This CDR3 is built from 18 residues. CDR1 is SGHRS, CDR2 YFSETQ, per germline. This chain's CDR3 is CASSLAAGGDTSTDTQYF. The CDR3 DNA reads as TGCGCCAGCAGCTTGGCCGCCGGTGGGGACACCTCCACAGATACGCAGTATTTT.

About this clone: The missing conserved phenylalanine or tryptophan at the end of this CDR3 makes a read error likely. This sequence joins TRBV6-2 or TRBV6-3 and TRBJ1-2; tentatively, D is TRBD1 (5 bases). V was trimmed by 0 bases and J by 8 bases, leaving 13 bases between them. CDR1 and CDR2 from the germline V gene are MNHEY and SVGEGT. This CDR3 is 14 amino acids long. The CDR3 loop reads CASSYSNMGQGYTC. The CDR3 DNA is TGTGCCAGCAGTTACTCGAACATGGGGCAAGGCTACACCTGC.

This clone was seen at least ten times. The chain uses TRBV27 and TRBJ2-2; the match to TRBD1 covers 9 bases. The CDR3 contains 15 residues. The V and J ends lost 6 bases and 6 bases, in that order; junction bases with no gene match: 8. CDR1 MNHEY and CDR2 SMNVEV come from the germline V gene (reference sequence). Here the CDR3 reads CASRLGQGIPGELFF. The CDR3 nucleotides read TGTGCCAGCAGACTAGGACAGGGGATACCCGGGGAGCTGTTTTTT.

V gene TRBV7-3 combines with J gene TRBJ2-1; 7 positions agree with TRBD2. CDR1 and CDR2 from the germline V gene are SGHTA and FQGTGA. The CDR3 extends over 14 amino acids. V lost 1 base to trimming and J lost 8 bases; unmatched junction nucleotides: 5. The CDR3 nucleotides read TGTGCCAGCAGCTTAAGCGGGAGTAGCGATGAGCAGTTCTTC. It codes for CASSLSGSSDEQFF.

The CDR3 loop reads CATSRPWDTRRTEAFF. CDR3 nucleotides: TGTGCCACCAGCAGACCTTGGGACACACGAAGGACTGAAGCTTTCTTT. The V gene is TRBV15, the J gene TRBJ1-1; D perhaps matches TRBD1 (6 bases). The CDR3 consists of 16 residues. The V end lost 2 bases, the J end lost 5 bases, and 18 bases lay between the germline ends. CDR1 is LNHNV and CDR2 is YYDKDF in the germline V gene (reference sequence).

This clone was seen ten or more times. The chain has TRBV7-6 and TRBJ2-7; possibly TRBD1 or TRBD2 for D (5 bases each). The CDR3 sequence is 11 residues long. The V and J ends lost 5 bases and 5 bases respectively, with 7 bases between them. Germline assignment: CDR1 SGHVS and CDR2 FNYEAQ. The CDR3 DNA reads TGTGCCAGCAGCGGGGGACACGAGCAGTACTTC. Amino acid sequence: CASSGGHEQYF.

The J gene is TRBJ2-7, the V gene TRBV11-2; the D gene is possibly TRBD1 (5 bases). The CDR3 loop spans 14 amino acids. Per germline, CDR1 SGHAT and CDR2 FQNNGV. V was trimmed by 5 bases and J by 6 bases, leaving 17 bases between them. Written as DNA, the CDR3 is TGTGCCAGCAGCCTATGGGGCCGCCCCTCCGAGCAGTACTTC. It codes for CASSLWGRPSEQYF.

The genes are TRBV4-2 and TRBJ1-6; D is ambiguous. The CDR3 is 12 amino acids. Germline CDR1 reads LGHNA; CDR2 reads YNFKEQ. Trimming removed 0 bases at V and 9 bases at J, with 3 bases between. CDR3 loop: CASSQDSSPLHF. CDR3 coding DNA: TGTGCCAGCAGCCAAGATAGTTCACCCCTCCACTTT.

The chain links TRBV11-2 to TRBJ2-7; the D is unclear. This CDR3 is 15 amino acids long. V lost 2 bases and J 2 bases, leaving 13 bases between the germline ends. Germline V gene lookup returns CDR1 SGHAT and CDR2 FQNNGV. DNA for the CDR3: TGTGCCAGCAGCTTATGGGTTGCAGAAGCCTACGAGCAGTACTTC. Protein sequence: CASSLWVAEAYEQYF.